Sequencing of this T cell receptor beta chain was carried out in a study of cytomegalovirus exposure and HLA in healthy donors. Donors came from a validation cohort of over a hundred subjects, distinct from the first 666-subject cohort. The CDR3 is 15 residues long. Germline V gene lookup returns CDR1 MNHNS and CDR2 SASEGT. V lost 3 bases and J lost 0, with 11 bases in between. Some clones are missing from TCRdb's copy, which holds only in-frame ones; the method was immunoSEQ multiplex PCR. The sample consists of 250,000 to 300,000 clones, around 86% of them appearing once. For this clone: Its specificity is not known.

Findings and limits, study-wide: Researchers counted 164 TCR beta chains as cytomegalovirus-associated.

The sequence was collected from a woman aged 18-30 years in good health and CMV-seronegative. The chain combines TRBV6-1 with TRBJ1-2, with D possibly TRBD1 on 6 matching bases. The material sequenced was PBMCs. CDR3 sequence: CASSDPQGANYGYTF. CDR3 bases: TGTGCCAGCAGTGACCCACAGGGAGCTAACTATGGCTACACCTTC.